This T cell receptor (beta chain) was captured by sequencing in a study of metastatic and nonmetastatic thyroid tumors. Study overall: Malignant thyroid and benign thyroid patients provided blood and tumor or nodule tissue whose repertoires were compared.

The CDR3 has 16 amino acids. CDR1 is SGHAT, CDR2 FQNNGV, per germline. Every patient underwent thyroid surgery untreated. Whole-study results and caveats: Malignant tumors reportedly showed significantly higher TCR beta diversity than benign nodules in both blood and tumor.

As handled by the study authors: CDR3 differences across clinicopathological groups were used to build a distant-metastasis classifier for papillary thyroid cancer. TCRdb ran MiXCR on the PCR reads. TCRdb, not the authors, supplied the V and J calls. The table lists tens of thousands of clones, more than 20% of them singletons. This clone was seen once. Its target is not known. At one of its ends the junction is not consistent with the germline gene, which may arise from a read error. V usage is TRBV11-2 and J usage is TRBJ2-2; 8 nucleotides match TRBD2. Sequencing used blood. The clonotype was recovered from a male donor with papillary thyroid cancer or a benign thyroid nodule (not recorded which). Some clones in this sample may be carry-over from other donors' samples. In DNA, the CDR3 is TGTGCCAGCAGCCGCAGACTAGCGCGCAACACCGGGAAGCTGTTTTTT. Its translation: CASSRRLARNTGKLFF.